This T cell receptor (beta chain) comes out of a study of vaccination and CD4 T cells after COVID-19. V gave up 7 bases and J gave up 3 bases, with 12 bases separating them. CDR3 length: 13 amino acids. Germline V gene sequence: CDR1 MNHEY, CDR2 SVGEGT. Comments on this clonotype: Its cognate antigen is unknown.

Treatment meaning: roughly ten-day PBMC culture with coronavirus spike peptide pools or control peptides (ViraFEST assay). The Oncomine TCR Beta short-read assay sequenced DNA from cultured CD4+ T cells. TCRdb independently ran MiXCR on the PCR reads; one entry per CDR3 protein. Among about 14,000 distinct CDR3 sequences listed, around 46% were seen once. The source material was cultured CD4+ T cells from blood. The chain uses TRBV6-2 or TRBV6-3 and TRBJ1-1; the D gene is possibly TRBD1 (5 bases). The TCR was taken from a human donor with COVID-19. The DNA for the CDR3 is TGTGCCAGCAACCCGACGGGGGACACTGAAGCTTTCTTT. It encodes CASNPTGDTEAFF.